This T cell receptor beta chain was profiled in a study of control samples from healthy donors and cancer patients. Trimming stripped 3 bases from V and 5 bases from J, with 13 bases between. The germline CDR1 and CDR2 sequences are GTSNPN and SVGIG (reference sequence). This CDR3 has 13 residues. Using immunoSEQ multiplex PCR, the repertoire was profiled, and TCRdb retains in-frame clones only, with some absent. Of 350,000 to 450,000 clones listed, 90% are singletons. Turning to this clone: This sample includes further DNA sequences coding for the same CDR3.

The genes are TRBV30 and TRBJ1-2; perhaps TRBD1 as D (5 bases). The sequence derives from a man between 35 and 55 years old with head and neck cancer. Sequenced sample: PBMCs. The CDR3: CAWSLGEGYGYTF. The CDR3 nucleotides are TGTGCCTGGAGCCTGGGGGAGGGTTATGGCTACACCTTC.